Listed below are T cell receptor beta chains from one sample, sequenced in a study of T cell changes during pregnancy in multiple sclerosis. Method: immunoSEQ multiplex PCR; TCRdb's copy keeps in-frame clones and lacks some. The sample consists of around 63,000 clones, roughly 92% of them appearing once. The specimen was CD8+ T cells from peripheral blood mononuclear cells, collected in the third trimester of pregnancy. The receptors originated from a female donor in good health, enrolled as a control in a pregnancy study. CDR3s leave out the opening cysteine and the closing phenylalanine or tryptophan. The D gene is left open where the match is weak.

V	J	D	CDR3
TRBV2	TRBJ1-6	.	ASSETVSYNSPLH
TRBV6-5	TRBJ2-6	.	ASSYEGGSGANVLT
TRBV27	TRBJ2-1	TRBD1	ASAIAGGRDNEQF
TRBV4-1	TRBJ1-6	TRBD1	ASSQEGGGGSPLH
TRBV2	TRBJ1-2	.	ASSTPAGDRDGYT
TRBV6-4	TRBJ2-3	.	ASSSGSTDTQY
TRBV9	TRBJ1-4	.	ASSTFSATNEKLF
TRBV5-4	TRBJ1-2	.	ASSLPSGDYGYT
TRBV6-5	TRBJ2-7	.	ASRNVGNTYEQY
TRBV9	TRBJ1-2	.	ASSDIASNYGYT
TRBV5-3	TRBJ1-1	TRBD1	ARSAQQGANTEAF
TRBV29-1	TRBJ1-1	.	SVALNTEAF
TRBV7-3	TRBJ1-1	.	ASSLAGVGYTEAF
TRBV4-2	TRBJ2-7	.	ASSQDPDNYEQY
TRBV13	TRBJ1-2	.	ASSDSLTITTYGYT
TRBV30	TRBJ1-5	TRBD1	AWTPGQGAQPQH
TRBV27	TRBJ1-2	TRBD1	ASSLGTGDGYT